These T cell receptor beta chains were read from a single sample in a study of CD8 T cells in ankylosing spondylitis. TCRdb re-called the 5' RACE reads through MiXCR, storing one row per CDR3 protein. The sample lists under 250,000 distinct CDR3 sequences, about 11% occurring once. Sequenced sample: blood, either unsorted or a sorted T cell fraction (not recorded which). The receptors were sampled from a male donor with ankylosing spondylitis or in good health (not recorded which). Each CDR3 is given with its conserved first and last residue. A D gene is named only where the DNA matches it firmly. Clone size, where shown, is once, few, many, or a class for clones that have expanded.

TRBV20-1,many,TRBJ2-7,TRBD1,TGCAGTGCAACGGGACAGGACTACGAGCAGTACTTC,CSATGQDYEQYF
TRBV20-1,many,TRBJ2-4,-,TGCAGTGCTAGAGGTGGAGGGGAAGAGAACATTCAGTACTTC,CSARGGGEENIQYF
TRBV10-1,-,TRBJ2-1,TRBD1,TGCGCCAGCAGTCCTTGGATGGGACAGGGAACCAATGAGCAGTTCTTC,CASSPWMGQGTNEQFF
TRBV28,many,TRBJ2-5,TRBD2,TGTGCCAGCAGTTTATGGGGAGGGCCAGCTCAAGAGACCCAGTACTTC,CASSLWGGPAQETQYF
TRBV28,many,TRBJ1-5,TRBD1,TGTGCCAGCAGTCCCCTCCCGGGACAGGGTTTTGTTCAGCCCCAGCATTTT,CASSPLPGQGFVQPQHF
TRBV11-1,-,TRBJ2-1,TRBD2,TGTGCCAGCAGCTTAGCATCGTTGCGCGGGGGGGCCCGGGTTGAGCAGTTCTTC,CASSLASLRGGARVEQFF
TRBV7-3,-,TRBJ2-5,-,TGTGCCAGCAGCCTCCTGGGGGGTTTAGAGACCCAGTACTTC,CASSLLGGLETQYF
TRBV6-2/TRBV6-3,-,TRBJ1-6,-,TGTGCCAGCTCCCCCGGAACACCCCTCCACTTT,CASSPGTPLHF
TRBV20-1,few,TRBJ2-3,-,TGCAGTGCTCCGCGGACCCAAGGCGCAGATACGCAGTATTTT,CSAPRTQGADTQYF
TRBV5-5,many,TRBJ1-1,-,TGTGCCAGCAGCTTGTCCGGCATGCAGGGGAGGGCTGAAGCTTTCTTT,CASSLSGMQGRAEAFF
TRBV12-3/TRBV12-4,-,TRBJ1-2,-,TGTGCCAGCAGTTCCAAGTGGGGCTACACCTTC,CASSSKWGYTF
TRBV28,-,TRBJ1-2,-,TGTGCCAGCAGTTCCCCACGGGATGTGGGGCGGGGTGGCTACACCTTC,CASSSPRDVGRGGYTF
TRBV5-1,-,TRBJ2-6,-,TGCGCCAGCAGCTTGACGGACTCTGGGGCCAACGTCCTGACTTTC,CASSLTDSGANVLTF
TRBV7-9,-,TRBJ2-1,-,TGTGCCAGCACCGTCGATAGGAATGAGCAGTTCTTC,CASTVDRNEQFF
TRBV11-2,-,TRBJ2-3,TRBD2,TGTGCCAGCAGCTTTCAGGGGACACTAGCGGGGAGCACAGATACGCAGTATTTT,CASSFQGTLAGSTDTQYF
TRBV12-3/TRBV12-4,many,TRBJ2-7,-,TGTGCCAGCAGTTTCGAGACGGGTAGATACGAGCAGTACTTC,CASSFETGRYEQYF
TRBV15,-,TRBJ2-3,-,TGTGCCACCAGCACCCCGGGACCCTTCGGCACAGATACGCAGTATTTT,CATSTPGPFGTDTQYF
TRBV5-1,many,TRBJ1-4,TRBD1,TGCGCCAGCAGCTTGGAGCCAGGGGGTAATGAAAAACTGTTTTTT,CASSLEPGGNEKLFF
TRBV2,few,TRBJ1-5,-,TGTGCCAGCAGTTACGCCGGTCAGCCCCAGCATTTT,CASSYAGQPQHF
TRBV6-5,many,TRBJ2-2,TRBD2,TGTGCCAGCAGTTACCGGACTAGCGGGGGCCCGAACACCGGGGAGCTGTTTTTT,CASSYRTSGGPNTGELFF
TRBV3-1,-,TRBJ1-5,TRBD1,TGTGCCAGCAAGGGACAGGGGCATCAGCCCCAGCATTTT,CASKGQGHQPQHF
TRBV7-9,few,TRBJ2-3,-,TGTGCCAGCAGCTTTACGAGGGGGGGCTTAGATACGCAGTATTTT,CASSFTRGGLDTQYF
TRBV20-1,-,TRBJ2-1,TRBD1,TGCAGTGCTAGAGCTTTTGGGGACAGGGGGCGAAATGAGCAGTTCTTC,CSARAFGDRGRNEQFF
TRBV7-9,many,TRBJ1-1,-,TGTGCCAGCAGCCAATATGGTGAAGTTTTCTTT,CASSQYGEVFF
TRBV29-1,many,TRBJ2-4,TRBD2,TGCAGCGTTGAGTTGGGAGGGATTGGGTTTCAGTACTTC,CSVELGGIGFQYF
TRBV5-1,-,TRBJ2-7,-,TGCGCCAGCAGCTGGGAACAGGGCTACGAGCAGTACTTC,CASSWEQGYEQYF
TRBV5-1,-,TRBJ1-6,-,TGCGCCAGCAGCTTGGGAGGCAGTGGACGCCGGCCGAATTCACCCCTCCACTTT,CASSLGGSGRRPNSPLHF
TRBV7-9,-,TRBJ2-1,TRBD2,TGTGCCAGCAGCTTACCTCTAGCGGACGATTACAATGAGCAGTTCTTC,CASSLPLADDYNEQFF
TRBV5-1,many,TRBJ2-3,TRBD1,TGCGCCAGCAGCTTGGGACAGGGCACCTCCACAGATACGCAGTATTTT,CASSLGQGTSTDTQYF
TRBV15,-,TRBJ1-4,-,TGTGCCACCAGGGATCAGAACTCGGCCGAAAAACTGTTTTTT,CATRDQNSAEKLFF
TRBV20-1,many,TRBJ2-3,TRBD2,TGCAGTGCTAGAGAGGTCCCGCGGGAGGGACGGGATACGCAGTATTTT,CSAREVPREGRDTQYF
TRBV18,-,TRBJ2-3,TRBD2,TGTGCCAGCTCAGATTACCCGGGACTAGTCACAGATACGCAGTATTTT,CASSDYPGLVTDTQYF
TRBV29-1,many,TRBJ1-1,-,TGCAGCGTTGAGGAACCGGGGGCACGGAGAGCTTTCTTT,CSVEEPGARRAFF
TRBV5-1,many,TRBJ2-7,-,TGCGCCAGCAGCCTCTCGGACGGCTCCTACGAGCAGTACTTC,CASSLSDGSYEQYF
TRBV12-3/TRBV12-4,many,TRBJ1-2,-,TGTGCCAGCAGTTCCGGTAACAACTATGGCTACACCTTC,CASSSGNNYGYTF
TRBV20-1,many,TRBJ1-2,-,TGCAGTGCGCCCCATGAGGGGATCTATGGCTACACCTTC,CSAPHEGIYGYTF
TRBV15,many,TRBJ2-3,-,TGTGCCACCAGCAGAGAGTGGGGCACAGATACGCAGTATTTT,CATSREWGTDTQYF
TRBV12-3/TRBV12-4,many,TRBJ1-2,-,TGTGCCAGCAGTTTTTTGGGTTCTAACTATGGCTACACCTTC,CASSFLGSNYGYTF
TRBV20-1,-,TRBJ1-5,-,TGCAGTGCTAGGGCTTCGGGTATCGATCAGCCCCAGCATTTT,CSARASGIDQPQHF
TRBV20-1,many,TRBJ2-7,-,TGCAGTGCTAGAGATTACGGTAGCTCCTACGAGCAGTACTTC,CSARDYGSSYEQYF
TRBV12-3/TRBV12-4,-,TRBJ2-3,-,TGTGCCAGCAGTTTGTGGGGAGGGCAGGGGGCCACAGATACGCAGTATTTT,CASSLWGGQGATDTQYF
TRBV6-1,many,TRBJ2-7,TRBD2,TGTGCCAGCAGTGTGACTAGCGGTGAGCAGTACTTC,CASSVTSGEQYF
TRBV25-1,few,TRBJ2-3,-,TGTGCCAGCAGTGCCCGGGACCCGTTGGGGGATACGCAGTATTTT,CASSARDPLGDTQYF
TRBV29-1,few,TRBJ2-2,-,TGCAGCGCCCAGTTGGGACACAACACCGGGGAGCTGTTTTTT,CSAQLGHNTGELFF
TRBV7-9,few,TRBJ2-3,-,TGTGCCAGCAGCGGTTCCGGACAGTTCACAGATACGCAGTATTTT,CASSGSGQFTDTQYF
TRBV4-2,many,TRBJ2-7,-,TGTGCCAGCAGCCAAGGGGAAGGGGTAAACGAGCAGTACTTC,CASSQGEGVNEQYF
TRBV9,many,TRBJ2-3,-,TGTGCCAGCAGCGTAACGTCGGGGCTGTGGGCAGATACGCAGTATTTT,CASSVTSGLWADTQYF
TRBV14,few,TRBJ2-1,-,TGTGCCAGCAGCCAAATCGGTGAGCAGTTCTTC,CASSQIGEQFF
TRBV2,-,TRBJ2-7,TRBD1,TGTGCCAGCGCTTACAGGGGATGGGAGCAGTACTTC,CASAYRGWEQYF
TRBV2,few,TRBJ1-2,-,TGTGCCAGTAAGGAGCAGGGTAATGGCTACACCTTC,CASKEQGNGYTF
TRBV12-3/TRBV12-4,many,TRBJ2-7,-,TGTGCCAGCAACATCTACAGGTCACCCGCCTACGAGCAGTACTTC,CASNIYRSPAYEQYF
TRBV12-3/TRBV12-4,-,TRBJ2-3,-,TGTGCCAGCAGCCATACAGGGCTGGGCACAGATACGCAGTATTTT,CASSHTGLGTDTQYF
TRBV30,many,TRBJ1-2,TRBD1,TGTGCCTGGAGCGCCGGGACAGGCGGCTACACCTTC,CAWSAGTGGYTF
TRBV5-6,many,TRBJ1-2,TRBD1,TGTGCCAGCAGTCGAGGACAGGGAAGGGCCTATGGCTACACCTTC,CASSRGQGRAYGYTF
TRBV5-1,many,TRBJ1-1,-,TGCGCCAGCAGCTTCACAGGGCCCGCGAACACTGAAGCTTTCTTT,CASSFTGPANTEAFF
TRBV11-1,few,TRBJ2-2,-,TGTGCCAGCAGCTTAGAAAGGACAGAGGAAGGCGGGGAGCTGTTTTTT,CASSLERTEEGGELFF
TRBV10-3,many,TRBJ2-7,-,TGTGCCATCAAGGCAGGAGACTACGAGCAGTACTTC,CAIKAGDYEQYF
TRBV5-1,few,TRBJ2-3,-,TGCGCCAGCAAACCCTTTTCGGCGGGCACAGATACGCAGTATTTT,CASKPFSAGTDTQYF
TRBV18,-,TRBJ2-7,TRBD2,TGTGCCAGCTCGTACCGACTAGCGGGAGTCGACGAGCAGTACTTC,CASSYRLAGVDEQYF